This TCR beta chain is drawn from a study of cytomegalovirus exposure and HLA in healthy donors. Overall study findings and caveats: Relative to equally common others, HLA-associated TCR beta chains showed greater clonal expansion in a later analysis. DRB1 had the most TCR associations and HLA-C the fewest, a later analysis found, with rates varying by HLA locus.

The study ran its PCR with 60 Vbeta and 13 Jbeta primers. Sequencing used immunoSEQ multiplex PCR; TCRdb keeps in-frame clones, though not all of them. Altogether 120,000 or so clones are present, around 82% being singletons, with the ten largest covering about a tenth. On this clone: Its target is unknown.

Germline loops: CDR1 SGHVS, CDR2 FQNEAQ. The CDR3 has 13 residues. Between the trimmed V and J ends, which lost 5 bases and 10 bases, there was a span of 14 bases. V is TRBV7-8 and J is TRBJ1-4; weak D call: TRBD1 (5 bases). The TCR comes from a man aged 30 to 45 in good health and CMV-seropositive. The material sequenced was PBMCs. The DNA for the CDR3 is TGTGCCAGCAGCCCGTTAGGGGTTGGAAAACTGTTTTTT. This translates into CASSPLGVGKLFF. Full variable domain (remainder filled in from reference TRBV7-8 and TRBJ1-4): GAGVSQSPRYKVAKRGQDVALRCDPISGHVSLFWYQQALGQGPEFLTYFQNEAQLDKSGLPSDRFFAERPEGSVSTLKIQRTQQEDSAVYLCASSPLGVGKLFFGSGTQLSVL.